This T cell receptor (beta chain) was obtained from a study of PD-1 blockade in classical Hodgkin lymphoma. Overall study results and limits: Complete responders showed a baseline diversity that resembled the diversity of newly diagnosed patients.

Points on this clone: Its antigen is not identified.

Each patient experienced a relapse that followed autologous stem cell transplantation, and brentuximab vedotin exposure varied. Produced via immunoSEQ multiplex PCR; TCRdb's table is partial and in-frame only. The sample lists about 30,000 clones, under 70% occurring once. The sample was peripheral blood mononuclear cells (PBMCs), taken before the second cycle of nivolumab. This receptor was taken from a human donor with classical Hodgkin lymphoma.

DNA for the CDR3: TGCGCCAGCAAGGAGGTTCTAGCGGGGAACACAGATACGCAGTATTTT. Protein product: CASKEVLAGNTDTQYF. This chain links TRBV5-1 with TRBJ2-3, with 9 bases that match TRBD2. The length of the CDR3 is 16 residues. V shed 6 bases, J shed 2 bases, and the junction held 10 bases outside the gene matches. Germline assignment: CDR1 SGHRS and CDR2 YFSETQ.